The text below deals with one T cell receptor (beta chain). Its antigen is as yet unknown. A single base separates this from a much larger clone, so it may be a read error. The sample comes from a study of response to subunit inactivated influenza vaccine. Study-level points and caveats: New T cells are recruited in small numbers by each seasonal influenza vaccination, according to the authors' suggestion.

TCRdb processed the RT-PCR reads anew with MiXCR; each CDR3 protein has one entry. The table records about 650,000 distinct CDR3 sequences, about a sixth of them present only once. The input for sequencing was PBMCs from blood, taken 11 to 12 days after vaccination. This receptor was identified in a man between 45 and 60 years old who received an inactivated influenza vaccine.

This chain's CDR3 is CASSLAGETNEKLFF. Here the CDR3 DNA reads TGCGCCAGCAGCTTGGCCGGGGAAACTAATGAAAAACTGTTTTTT. The chain carries TRBV5-1 and TRBJ1-4; unclear D gene. V lost 0 bases and J 1 base, leaving 7 bases between the germline ends. Germline CDR1 SGHRS, CDR2 YFSETQ. The CDR3 has 15 residues.